The clone carrying this T cell receptor (beta chain) was seen just once. These data are taken from a study of cytomegalovirus exposure and HLA in healthy donors. PCR amplification relied on 60 Vbeta primers (plus 13 Jbeta primers). The assay was immunoSEQ multiplex PCR, and TCRdb's table has in-frame clones only and misses some. The table lists 200,000 or so clones, around four fifths of them singletons. V was clipped by 6 bases and J by 4 bases; unmatched bases: 6. The CDR3 extends over 15 amino acids. Germline CDR1 MNHNY, CDR2 SVGAGI (reference sequence). The rearrangement joins TRBV6-6 to TRBJ2-1, with 10 nucleotides matching TRBD2. The receptor was derived from a woman aged 50 to 60 in good health and CMV-seropositive. Sequencing used PBMCs. The CDR3 DNA sequence: TGTGCCAGCAGCCTGGGACTAGCGCGATACAATGAGCAGTTCTTC. It is translated as CASSLGLARYNEQFF.